This entry features one T cell receptor (beta chain) sequence. These data are taken from a study of T cell responses to AZD1222 COVID-19 vaccine. This CDR3 has 14 amino acids. CDR1 and CDR2 (germline): SGHRS, YFSETQ. V gave up 4 bases and J gave up 3 bases; unmatched junction bases: 6. Assay: immunoSEQ multiplex PCR; the TCRdb copy retains only in-frame clones and omits some. The sample yields roughly 96,000 clones, roughly nine tenths seen once. This sequence originates from an adult in good health. This sequence joins TRBV5-1 and TRBJ1-2, with 7 bases identical to TRBD1. The sequencing here drew on peripheral blood, taken on day 0 of AZD1222 vaccination. CDR3 DNA sequence: TGCGCCAGCAGCCCCTTAGGACAGGACTATGGCTACACCTTC. Encoded protein: CASSPLGQDYGYTF.